This record looks at one T cell receptor beta chain sequence and its context. CDR1 is MNHNS, CDR2 SASEGT, per germline. The germline V and J ends were trimmed by 0 bases and 7 bases, with 13 bases remaining between them. The CDR3 contains 15 residues. This table comes from immunoSEQ multiplex PCR, and its TCRdb copy is limited to in-frame clones, with some not included. The sample contains 200,000 to 300,000 clones, 70% to 90% of which appear only once. The sample comes from a study of blood T cell repertoires in COVID-19. Study-level information: Sources were T cells, B-cell-depleted T cells, or PBMCs; the material itself was cDNA or gDNA.

Sequencing input: peripheral blood. The sequence came from a man aged 18 to 30 with active or convalescent COVID-19. The J gene is TRBJ1-3, the V gene TRBV6-1; no clear D gene. The CDR3 DNA follows: TGTGCCAGCAGTGAAGCGGGGAGGGCCGGGAACACCATATATTTT. It yields the protein CASSEAGRAGNTIYF.